These 20 T cell receptor beta chains were sequenced from one sample in a study of blood T cell repertoires in COVID-19. Data came from immunoSEQ multiplex PCR; TCRdb stores just in-frame clones and leaves some out. The table has tens of thousands of clones, approximately 89% seen once. Sequencing was performed on peripheral blood. These receptors were obtained from a man aged 50-59 years with active or convalescent COVID-19.

This rearrangement joins TRBV29-1 to TRBJ2-2; D perhaps matches TRBD2 (7 bases). The CDR3 is made up of 14 amino acids. Between the trimmed V and J ends, which lost 7 bases and 2 bases, there was a span of 14 bases. Germline V CDR1 and CDR2: SQVTM, ANQGSEA. CDR3 sequence (DNA): TGCAGCGCCGCTCGGGGGGCCAACACCGGGGAGCTGTTTTTT. Translating it yields CSAARGANTGELFF.

The J gene is TRBJ2-3, the V gene TRBV6-2 or TRBV6-3; a weak D match, TRBD2 (6 bases). In germline, CDR1 is MNHEY, CDR2 SVGEGT. Trimming pared 6 bases from V and 7 bases from J, leaving 17 bases between. The CDR3 runs 14 residues. CDR3 sequence: CASSGDSGTHTQYF. CDR3 DNA sequence: TGTGCCAGCAGCGGGGACTCAGGCACCCATACGCAGTATTTT.

The chain is built from TRBV11-3 and TRBJ2-5, with 8 nucleotides matching TRBD2. V lost 4 bases and J lost 1; bases outside the gene matches: 8. CDR3 length: 16 amino acids. Germline CDR1 is SGHNT and CDR2 is YENEEA. CDR3 sequence reads: CASSSPSSGAQETQYF. The CDR3, as DNA: TGTGCCAGCAGCTCTCCAAGTAGCGGGGCCCAAGAGACCCAGTACTTC.

The chain employs TRBV6-5 and TRBJ2-1, with 7 bases aligning to TRBD2. The J segment lost 7 bases and the V segment lost 10 bases, leaving 10 bases of the junction unmatched. This CDR3 is 13 amino acids long. Germline CDR1 is MNHEY and CDR2 is SVGAGI. In DNA form, the CDR3 reads TGTGCCACTCTCCCCGGGGGGAGGAATGAGCAGTTCTTC. Translation gives CATLPGGRNEQFF.

This clone was seen more than once but under ten times. The chain employs TRBV7-9 and TRBJ2-1, with TRBD2 matching over 7 bases. The CDR3 runs to 15 residues. The trim removed 8 bases at V and 4 bases at J, leaving 11 bases unmatched. Per germline, CDR1 SEHNR and CDR2 FQNEAQ (reference sequence). CDR3 sequence (DNA): TGTGCCAGCGTACGAAGGCTAGCGGATTACAATGAGCAGTTCTTC. Translation: CASVRRLADYNEQFF.

On this clone: An end of the junction differs from the germline gene, which may be a read error. The chain joins TRBV6-1 to TRBJ1-1, with D possibly being TRBD1 (5 bases). CDR1 and CDR2 (germline): MNHNS, SASEGT. This CDR3 contains 15 residues. The CDR3 DNA follows: TGTGCCAGCAGTGATTTTGGGGGGATGAACTCTGAAGCTTTCTTT. It encodes CASSDFGGMNSEAFF.

This chain links TRBV5-1 with TRBJ1-2; 8 bases match TRBD1. Losses at the gene ends were 4 bases for V and 8 bases for J; bases not matched to a gene: 13. Germline V gene sequence: CDR1 SGHRS, CDR2 YFSETQ. The CDR3 extends over 15 amino acids. CDR3 DNA sequence: TGCGCCAGCAGCATTGCCCCACAGGGGGAGGGCGGCTACACCTTC. Translated: CASSIAPQGEGGYTF. Filled out from reference TRBV5-1 and TRBJ1-2, the complete variable domain reads KAGVTQTPRYLIKTRGQQVTLSCSPISGHRSVSWYQQTPGQGLQFLFEYFSETQRNKGNFPGRFSGRQFSNSRSEMNVSTLELGDSALYLCASSIAPQGEGGYTFGSGTRLTVV.

The rearrangement uses TRBV10-1 and TRBJ2-7; 7 bases line up with TRBD1. CDR3 size: 15 residues. With V trimmed by 0 bases and J by 1 base, 3 bases remained unmatched. Germline assignment: CDR1 WNHNN and CDR2 SYGVQD (reference sequence). This chain's CDR3 is CASSESTGLSYEQYF. The CDR3 DNA is TGCGCCAGCAGTGAGTCGACAGGGTTGTCCTACGAGCAGTACTTC.

The chain combines TRBV9 with TRBJ2-1, with D unclear. The V and J ends lost 2 bases and 0 bases respectively, with 9 bases between them. This CDR3 has 15 residues. Germline CDR1 is SGDLS and CDR2 is YYNGEE. CDR3 sequence: CASSVLSGSYNEQFF. CDR3 DNA sequence: TGTGCCAGCAGCGTCCTCTCGGGCTCCTACAATGAGCAGTTCTTC.

The V gene is TRBV2, the J gene TRBJ1-5; a possible D gene is TRBD1 (6 bases). Germline V lookup: CDR1 SNHLY, CDR2 FYNNEI. The CDR3 contains 15 residues. V lost 1 base to trimming and J lost 0 bases, with 7 bases between them. CDR3 DNA: TGTGCCAGCAGTGAAGGACAGGATAGCAATCAGCCCCAGCATTTT. Translation: CASSEGQDSNQPQHF.

This chain joins TRBV28 and TRBJ1-2, with 10 bases matching TRBD1. The CDR3 length is 15 residues. Trimming cost V 5 bases and J 8 bases; bases outside gene matches: 11. The germline CDR1 and CDR2 sequences are MDHEN and SYDVKM. The CDR3 here is CASSPPGQGNLGYTF. The CDR3 DNA reads TGTGCCAGCAGTCCCCCGGGACAGGGGAATTTGGGCTACACCTTC.

V gene TRBV14 combines with J gene TRBJ2-7; maybe TRBD1 (6 bases). CDR1 SGHDN and CDR2 FVKESK come from the germline V gene. Trimming stripped 5 bases from V and 9 bases from J, with 17 bases between. The length of the CDR3 is 13 residues. The CDR3 reads CASSGNRVGRQYV. CDR3 nucleotide sequence: TGTGCCAGCAGCGGTAACAGGGTCGGAAGGCAGTACGTC.

The V gene is TRBV15, the J gene TRBJ2-3, with TRBD2 matching over 13 bases. This CDR3 is 17 amino acids long. Germline-derived CDR1 and CDR2 are LNHNV and YYDKDF (reference sequence). V dropped 0 bases and J dropped 3; count of bases not matched to a gene: 3. The DNA of the CDR3 is TGTGCCACCAGCAGAGATCGGACTAGCGGGGGTACAGATACGCAGTATTTT. This gives the protein CATSRDRTSGGTDTQYF. The variable domain in full, completed from reference TRBV15 and TRBJ2-3, reads DAMVIQNPRYQVTQFGKPVTLSCSQTLNHNVMYWYQQKSSQAPKLLFHYYDKDFNNEADTPDNFQSRRPNTSFCFLDIRSPGLGDTAMYLCATSRDRTSGGTDTQYFGPGTRLTVL.

The V gene is TRBV12-5, the J gene TRBJ2-1, with TRBD2 as a possible D gene (5 bases). CDR1 and CDR2 (germline): LGHNT, FRNRAP. The CDR3 has 16 residues. Trimming took 1 base from V and 1 from J, leaving 11 bases between them. CDR3: CASGLAGSLSYNEQFF. The CDR3 region has the DNA TGTGCTAGTGGTTTGGCGGGGTCCCTATCCTACAATGAGCAGTTCTTC.

This sequence joins TRBV5-4 and TRBJ2-7; no definite D call. Germline V gives CDR1 SGHNT, CDR2 YYREEE (reference sequence). The V end was cut by 0 bases, the J end by 7 bases, with 11 bases between. The CDR3 consists of 13 residues. This CDR3 is CASSLAPSGEQYV. For the CDR3, the DNA is TGTGCCAGCAGCTTGGCCCCTTCCGGGGAGCAGTACGTC.

The chain employs TRBV7-9 and TRBJ2-7; the D gene is possibly TRBD2 (5 bases). The CDR3 sequence is 16 residues long. V was cut by 2 bases and J by 2 bases, with 16 bases left in between. Germline V CDR1 and CDR2: SEHNR, FQNEAQ (reference sequence). The chain's CDR3 is CASSLLHPRGTYEQYF. The CDR3 nucleotides are TGTGCCAGCAGCTTACTGCACCCCCGGGGAACCTACGAGCAGTACTTC.

In DNA form, the CDR3 reads TGTGCCAGCAACCCCGGACAGATGTCCAATGAGCAGTTCTTC. It yields the protein CASNPGQMSNEQFF. The genes are TRBV7-2 and TRBJ2-1, with D possibly being TRBD1 (6 bases). Germline lookup yields CDR1 SGHTA and CDR2 FQGNSA. The V end lost 7 bases, the J end lost 6 bases, and 16 bases lay between the germline ends. The CDR3 is 14 residues long. Supplemented by reference TRBV7-2 and TRBJ2-1, the full variable domain reads GAGVSQSPSNKVTEKGKDVELRCDPISGHTALYWYRQSLGQGLEFLIYFQGNSAPDKSGLPSDRFSAERTGGSVSTLTIQRTQQEDSAVYLCASNPGQMSNEQFFGPGTRLTVL.

This rearrangement joins TRBV11-2 to TRBJ2-6; 7 nucleotides align to TRBD1. The CDR3 has 16 amino acids. Germline CDR1 and CDR2: SGHAT and FQNNGV. J lost 0 bases, V lost 9 bases, and 8 bases had no gene match. The CDR3 DNA sequence: TGTGCCAGTCAACAGGGGTCCTTCTCTGGGGCCAACGTCCTGACTTTC. This sequence encodes CASQQGSFSGANVLTF.

This clone was recorded once. This chain links TRBV24-1 with TRBJ2-3; 8 bases align to TRBD2. V gave up 4 bases and J gave up 2 bases; unmatched junction bases: 4. The germline gives CDR1 KGHDR, CDR2 SFDVKD. CDR3 length equals 15 residues. The CDR3 region is CATSDGAGVTDTQYF. The CDR3 DNA is TGTGCCACCAGTGACGGAGCGGGGGTCACAGATACGCAGTATTTT.

This sequence joins TRBV5-1 and TRBJ2-5; weak D call: TRBD2 (5 bases). Looked up from germline, CDR1 is SGHRS and CDR2 is YFSETQ. The CDR3 runs 16 residues. Trimming stripped 4 bases from V and 1 base from J, with 17 bases between. This CDR3 reads CASSPSALAGQETQYF. The CDR3 nucleotides read TGCGCCAGCAGCCCCTCGGCCCTGGCGGGCCAAGAGACCCAGTACTTC.